This is a list of T cell receptor beta chains from one sample in a study of blood T cell repertoires in COVID-19. Produced via immunoSEQ multiplex PCR; TCRdb's table is partial and in-frame only. This table has about 400,000 clones, about 88% appearing once. Material for sequencing was peripheral blood. Receptor source: a human donor in a cohort sampled during active COVID-19. The CDR3 runs from the conserved cysteine through the conserved F or W. D genes are given only for firm matches. Expanded clones are given a class, and other clones once, few, many or no size at all.

CDR3aa: CASSTTGGTSYNEQFF
CDR3nt: TGTGCCAGTAGTACGACAGGGGGAACCTCCTACAATGAGCAGTTCTTC
abundance: few
j_gene: TRBJ2-1
d_gene: TRBD1
v_gene: TRBV19

CDR3aa: CASTAVQGQPQHF
CDR3nt: TGTGCCAGTACCGCTGTACAGGGACAGCCCCAGCATTTT
abundance: -
j_gene: TRBJ1-5
d_gene: -
v_gene: TRBV19

CDR3aa: CATSPRQTYNYGYTF
CDR3nt: TGTGCTACCTCACCTCGACAGACCTATAACTATGGCTACACCTTC
abundance: -
j_gene: TRBJ1-2
d_gene: -
v_gene: TRBV28

CDR3aa: CASSLQAVNTEAFF
CDR3nt: TGTGCCAGCAGCCTCCAGGCCGTGAACACTGAAGCTTTCTTT
abundance: -
j_gene: TRBJ1-1
d_gene: -
v_gene: TRBV9

CDR3aa: CASSTKARGYTF
CDR3nt: TGTGCCAGCAGCACGAAAGCCCGTGGCTACACCTTC
abundance: -
j_gene: TRBJ1-2
d_gene: -
v_gene: TRBV12-3/TRBV12-4

CDR3aa: CASSTRTSGTQETQYF
CDR3nt: TGTGCCAGCAGCACCCGGACTAGCGGGACTCAAGAGACCCAGTACTTC
abundance: once
j_gene: TRBJ2-5
d_gene: TRBD2
v_gene: TRBV3-1/TRBV3-2

CDR3aa: CASSLVLTGDQPQHF
CDR3nt: TGTGCCAGCAGTTTAGTTTTGACAGGGGATCAGCCCCAGCATTTT
abundance: -
j_gene: TRBJ1-5
d_gene: TRBD1
v_gene: TRBV27

CDR3aa: CASNAQGATHNEQFF
CDR3nt: TGTGCCAGTAATGCACAGGGGGCGACCCACAATGAGCAGTTCTTC
abundance: -
j_gene: TRBJ2-1
d_gene: TRBD1
v_gene: TRBV19

CDR3aa: CASSPNRGGGYTF
CDR3nt: TGTGCCAGCAGCCCCAACCGGGGTGGGGGCTACACCTTC
abundance: -
j_gene: TRBJ1-2
d_gene: -
v_gene: TRBV7-3

CDR3aa: CASSLLQGAGNEQFF
CDR3nt: TGCGCCAGCAGCTTACTACAGGGGGCAGGCAATGAGCAGTTCTTC
abundance: -
j_gene: TRBJ2-1
d_gene: TRBD1
v_gene: TRBV5-1

CDR3aa: CASSAVKDTTFMNTEAFF
CDR3nt: TGTGCCAGCAGTGCGGTTAAGGACACAACCTTTATGAACACTGAAGCTTTCTTT
abundance: -
j_gene: TRBJ1-1
d_gene: -
v_gene: TRBV6-1

CDR3aa: CSVHRGSEAFF
CDR3nt: TGCAGCGTTCACAGGGGATCTGAAGCTTTCTTT
abundance: -
j_gene: TRBJ1-1
d_gene: TRBD1
v_gene: TRBV29-1

CDR3aa: CASSLSRDYEQYF
CDR3nt: TGTGCCAGCAGTTTATCCAGGGACTACGAGCAGTACTTC
abundance: few
j_gene: TRBJ2-7
d_gene: -
v_gene: TRBV28

CDR3aa: CAIQGLAGGSSYNEQFF
CDR3nt: TGTGCCATCCAGGGACTAGCGGGAGGGAGCTCCTACAATGAGCAGTTCTTC
abundance: -
j_gene: TRBJ2-1
d_gene: TRBD2
v_gene: TRBV10-3

CDR3aa: CASSQEWASGGPNTGELFF
CDR3nt: TGTGCCAGCAGCCAAGAATGGGCTAGCGGGGGACCGAACACCGGGGAGCTGTTTTTT
abundance: -
j_gene: TRBJ2-2
d_gene: TRBD2
v_gene: TRBV3-1/TRBV3-2

CDR3aa: CASSQVRVGGLNEQYF
CDR3nt: TGTGCCAGCAGCCAAGTCCGGGTCGGGGGGCTCAACGAGCAGTACTTC
abundance: -
j_gene: TRBJ2-7
d_gene: -
v_gene: TRBV4-2

CDR3aa: CATSRDLGGSNEQFF
CDR3nt: TGTGCCACCAGCAGAGACCTGGGAGGGTCAAATGAGCAGTTCTTC
abundance: -
j_gene: TRBJ2-1
d_gene: TRBD2
v_gene: TRBV15

CDR3aa: CASSESEGESSPLHF
CDR3nt: TGTGCCAGCAGTGAATCAGAGGGTGAAAGTTCACCCCTCCACTTT
abundance: -
j_gene: TRBJ1-6
d_gene: -
v_gene: TRBV6-1

CDR3aa: CASSLAEAAPQYF
CDR3nt: TGCGCCAGCAGCTTGGCCGAAGCGGCCCCGCAGTATTTT
abundance: -
j_gene: TRBJ2-3
d_gene: -
v_gene: TRBV5-1

CDR3aa: CASSFSGTDTQYF
CDR3nt: TGTGCCAGCAGCTTTAGCGGGACAGATACGCAGTATTTT
abundance: -
j_gene: TRBJ2-3
d_gene: TRBD2
v_gene: TRBV7-8

CDR3aa: CAISPLPLTGGNTGELFF
CDR3nt: TGTGCCATCAGTCCCCTCCCTCTCACAGGGGGCAACACCGGGGAGCTGTTTTTT
abundance: -
j_gene: TRBJ2-2
d_gene: TRBD1
v_gene: TRBV10-3

CDR3aa: CASSETSGGKNEQFF
CDR3nt: TGCGCCAGCAGCGAGACTAGCGGAGGGAAGAATGAGCAGTTCTTC
abundance: -
j_gene: TRBJ2-1
d_gene: TRBD2
v_gene: TRBV5-1

CDR3aa: CASSPTGGAGEAFF
CDR3nt: TGTGCCAGCAGCCCCACAGGGGGCGCGGGTGAAGCTTTCTTT
abundance: -
j_gene: TRBJ1-1
d_gene: TRBD1
v_gene: TRBV7-9

CDR3aa: CASSYVGQGITPLHF
CDR3nt: TGTGCCAGCAGTTACGTAGGACAGGGAATTACACCCCTCCACTTT
abundance: -
j_gene: TRBJ1-6
d_gene: TRBD1
v_gene: TRBV6-5

CDR3aa: CASSLAPSVRDTDTQYF
CDR3nt: TGTGCCAGCAGCTTAGCCCCATCCGTGAGGGACACAGATACGCAGTATTTT
abundance: -
j_gene: TRBJ2-3
d_gene: -
v_gene: TRBV11-2

CDR3aa: CASSPDRGSEKLFF
CDR3nt: TGTGCCAGCTCACCGGACAGGGGAAGTGAAAAACTGTTTTTT
abundance: -
j_gene: TRBJ1-4
d_gene: TRBD1
v_gene: TRBV18

CDR3aa: CAWRLQGYNYGYTF
CDR3nt: TGTGCCTGGAGATTACAGGGATATAACTATGGCTACACCTTC
abundance: -
j_gene: TRBJ1-2
d_gene: -
v_gene: TRBV30

CDR3aa: CASSPTSKGALKTQYF
CDR3nt: TGCGCCAGCAGCCCAACTTCAAAGGGGGCTTTGAAGACCCAGTACTTC
abundance: -
j_gene: TRBJ2-5
d_gene: TRBD1
v_gene: TRBV4-1

CDR3aa: CASSILANEQFF
CDR3nt: TGTGCCAGTAGTATACTAGCGAATGAGCAGTTCTTC
abundance: -
j_gene: TRBJ2-1
d_gene: -
v_gene: TRBV19

CDR3aa: CASSTSGTYEQYF
CDR3nt: TGTGCCAGCAGCACTAGCGGTACCTACGAGCAGTACTTC
abundance: -
j_gene: TRBJ2-7
d_gene: TRBD2
v_gene: TRBV7-9